This T cell receptor beta chain was recorded in a study of identical twins. Overall study results and limits: Its conclusions, products of cross-sectional statistical analysis, did not come from following the same donors. There was an excess of low generation probability in the out-of-frame alpha sequences that twins shared.

No donor was unhealthy or non-Caucasian. This clonotype was recorded many times. Its target is not known. This CDR3 region has 15 residues. Trimming removed 3 bases at V and 6 bases at J, with 15 bases between. Germline loops: CDR1 PRHDT, CDR2 FYEKMQ (reference sequence). Each CDR3 protein is one row after TCRdb ran MiXCR on the 5' RACE reads. The profile covers 420,000 or so distinct CDR3 sequences, with less than 20% appearing a single time and 12% taken by the ten largest. The chain employs TRBV13 and TRBJ2-1, with D perhaps TRBD2 (6 bases). Sequenced material: naive T cells sorted from blood. This TCR came from a man aged 45-65 years in good health. The CDR3 loop reads CASSFSLGRSNEQFF. The CDR3 DNA reads as TGTGCCAGCAGCTTTAGTCTCGGGAGATCCAATGAGCAGTTCTTC.